The following is a TCR beta chain sequence with its context. The source of the sample is a study of T cells after somatic rescue of genetic block. Sequencing was performed with immunoSEQ multiplex PCR; in TCRdb, only in-frame clones are kept and a portion is missing. The table shows 55,000 or so clones, with 96% occurring only once. Trimming took 7 bases from V and 0 from J, leaving 13 bases between them. From germline, CDR1 is LNHDA and CDR2 SQIVND (reference sequence). The CDR3 consists of 15 residues. The chain carries TRBV19 and TRBJ1-5; D might be TRBD1 (6 bases). The sample was peripheral blood mononuclear cells (PBMCs). This receptor was taken from a child younger than two. This chain's CDR3 is CASTGTKYSNQPQHF. CDR3 DNA: TGTGCCAGTACTGGGACAAAATATAGCAATCAGCCCCAGCATTTT.